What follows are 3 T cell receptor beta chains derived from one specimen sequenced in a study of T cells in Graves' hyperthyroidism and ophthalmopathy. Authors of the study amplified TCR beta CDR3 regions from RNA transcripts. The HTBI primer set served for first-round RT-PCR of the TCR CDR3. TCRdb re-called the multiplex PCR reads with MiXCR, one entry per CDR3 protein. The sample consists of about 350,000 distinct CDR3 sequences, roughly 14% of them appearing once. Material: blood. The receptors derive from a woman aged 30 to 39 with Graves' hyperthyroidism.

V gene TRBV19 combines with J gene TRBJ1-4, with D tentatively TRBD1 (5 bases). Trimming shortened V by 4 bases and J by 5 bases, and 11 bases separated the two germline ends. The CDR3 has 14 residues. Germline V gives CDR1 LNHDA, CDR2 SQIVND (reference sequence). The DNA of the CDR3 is TGTGCCAGTAGTACGACAGCGTTGAATGAAAAACTGTTTTTT. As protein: CASSTTALNEKLFF.

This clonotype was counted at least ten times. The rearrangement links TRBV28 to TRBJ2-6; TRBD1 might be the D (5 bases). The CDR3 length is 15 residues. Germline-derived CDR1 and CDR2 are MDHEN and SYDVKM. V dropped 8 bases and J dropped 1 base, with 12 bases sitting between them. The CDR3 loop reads CASQTGTSGANVLTF. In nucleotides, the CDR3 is TGTGCCAGCCAAACAGGCACTTCTGGGGCCAACGTCCTGACTTTC.

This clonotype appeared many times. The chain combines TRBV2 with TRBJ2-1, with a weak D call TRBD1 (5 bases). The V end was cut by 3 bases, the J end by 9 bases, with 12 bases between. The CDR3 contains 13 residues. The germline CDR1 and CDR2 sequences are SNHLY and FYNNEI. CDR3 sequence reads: CASSESSGFEQFF. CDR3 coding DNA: TGTGCCAGCAGTGAGTCGTCAGGGTTTGAGCAGTTCTTC.